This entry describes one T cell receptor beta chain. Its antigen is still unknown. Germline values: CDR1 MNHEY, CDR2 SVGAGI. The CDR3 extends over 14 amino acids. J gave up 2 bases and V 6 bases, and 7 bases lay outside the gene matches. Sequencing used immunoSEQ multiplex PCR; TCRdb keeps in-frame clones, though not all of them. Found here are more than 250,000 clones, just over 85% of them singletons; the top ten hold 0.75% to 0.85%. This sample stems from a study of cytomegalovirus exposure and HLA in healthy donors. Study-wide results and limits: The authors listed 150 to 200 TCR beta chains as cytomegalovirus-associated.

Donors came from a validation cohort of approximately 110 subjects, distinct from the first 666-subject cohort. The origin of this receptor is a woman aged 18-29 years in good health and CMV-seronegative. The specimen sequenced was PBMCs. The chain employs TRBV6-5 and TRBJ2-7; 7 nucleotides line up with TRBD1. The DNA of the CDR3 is TGTGCCAGCAGGGAAACAGGGGCCCCCTACGAGCAGTACTTC. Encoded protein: CASRETGAPYEQYF.